This T cell receptor (beta chain) appears in the sequencing data of a study of blood T cell repertoires in COVID-19. Study-wide background: Spain, Italy and the United States supplied samples that represented acute and convalescent COVID-19.

Losses at the gene ends were 3 bases for V and 1 base for J; bases not matched to a gene: 3. Germline lookup yields CDR1 SGHDT and CDR2 YYEEEE. This CDR3 is 14 amino acids long. Per the study methods: Nucleated cell counts were estimated from reference gene primer amplification. Sequenced by immunoSEQ multiplex PCR; TCRdb stores in-frame clones only, minus some. V and J calls and clone size come straight from that table; D and trimming were deduced from the DNA. The profile shows approximately 54,000 clones, about 82% of them singletons. The gene calls are TRBV5-6 and TRBJ2-7; 8 bases match TRBD1. The receptor was isolated from a human donor in a cohort sampled during active COVID-19. Sequencing used peripheral blood. The CDR3 nucleotides are TGTGCCAGCAGCTCTGGACAGGGATCCTACGAGCAGTACTTC. It translates to CASSSGQGSYEQYF.